Described below is a single T cell receptor beta chain sequence and its context. What it recognizes is unknown. A much larger clone lies a single base off, so this may be a read error. The data stem from a study of early T cells in non-severe SARS-CoV-2 infection. Whole-study context: Sequencing input comprised bulk RNA from unsorted whole blood; chain pairing was not available.

The study's findings and limits: VDJdb-based annotation leaned toward anti-spike CD8 responses and missed private and CD4 specificities.

The length of the CDR3 is 17 residues. V shed 5 bases and J 8 bases; nucleotides not matched to a gene: 16. The germline V gene encodes CDR1 MDHEN and CDR2 SYDVKM. The TCR library protocol attached unique molecular identifiers to the individual cDNA molecules. TCRdb analysed the 5' RACE reads with MiXCR anew, one entry per CDR3 protein. This table holds about 23,000 distinct CDR3 sequences, less than 5.5% found once. The chain couples TRBV28 to TRBJ2-1, with TRBD1 matching over 9 bases. Specimen: whole blood. The sequence was obtained from an adult who was a healthcare worker with PCR-confirmed SARS-CoV-2 infection or an uninfected control (not recorded which). In DNA form, the CDR3 reads TGTGCCAGCAGTACGACTGTCACCGGGACAGGGTCCGATGAGCAGTTCTTC. Protein product: CASSTTVTGTGSDEQFF.